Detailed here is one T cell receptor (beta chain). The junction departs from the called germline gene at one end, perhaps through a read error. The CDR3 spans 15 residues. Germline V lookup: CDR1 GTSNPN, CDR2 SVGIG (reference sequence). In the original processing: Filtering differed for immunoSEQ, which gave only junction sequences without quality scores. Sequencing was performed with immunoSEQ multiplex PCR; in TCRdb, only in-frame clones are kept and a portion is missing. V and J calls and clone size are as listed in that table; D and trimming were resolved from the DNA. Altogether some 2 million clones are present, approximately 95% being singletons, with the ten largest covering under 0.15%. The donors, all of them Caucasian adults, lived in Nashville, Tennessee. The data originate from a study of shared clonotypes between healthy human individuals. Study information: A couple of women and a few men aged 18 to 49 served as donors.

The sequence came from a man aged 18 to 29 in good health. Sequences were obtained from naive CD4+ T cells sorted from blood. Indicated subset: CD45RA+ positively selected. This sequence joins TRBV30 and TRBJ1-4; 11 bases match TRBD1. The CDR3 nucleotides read TGTGCCGGAAAAAACTCGGGACAGGGGGTGAGGAACTTACAGTTT. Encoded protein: CAGKNSGQGVRNLQF.